A selection of T cell receptor beta chains follows, all from one sample in a study of T cell responses to AZD1222 COVID-19 vaccine. Profiled with immunoSEQ multiplex PCR; TCRdb holds only in-frame clones, not every one. The sample gives over 100,000 clones, approximately 90% of which show up once; roughly 7.2% is in the top ten. Sequencing was performed on peripheral blood, taken on day 0 of AZD1222 vaccination. These receptors were obtained from an adult in good health. Both conserved end residues are part of each CDR3. The D gene is left open where the match is weak. Clone sizes are given selectively: once, few, many, or a class where the clone is expanded.

>TRBV4-2|TRBJ1-1|-|-
CASSQVASEAFF
TGTGCCAGCAGCCAAGTGGCTAGTGAAGCTTTCTTT
>TRBV5-1|TRBJ2-7|TRBD1|-
CASSSSGTGVLGYYEQYF
TGCGCCAGCAGCTCCTCCGGGACAGGGGTGTTGGGATATTACGAGCAGTACTTC
>TRBV14|TRBJ1-1|-|-
CASSRVGNTEAFF
TGTGCCAGCAGCCGGGTAGGGAACACTGAAGCTTTCTTT
>TRBV7-9|TRBJ1-2|-|-
CASSWRQDYTF
TGTGCCAGCAGCTGGCGACAGGACTACACCTTC
>TRBV6-5|TRBJ1-2|-|-
CASRVNYGYTF
TGTGCCAGCAGGGTAAACTATGGCTACACCTTC
>TRBV12-3/TRBV12-4|TRBJ1-1|-|-
CASNIRGAEAFF
TGTGCCAGCAACATTAGAGGGGCTGAAGCTTTCTTT
>TRBV4-3|TRBJ2-7|-|-
CASSQEWRGGYEQYF
TGCGCCAGCAGCCAAGAGTGGAGGGGAGGCTACGAGCAGTACTTC
>TRBV30|TRBJ2-4|-|-
CACEGLAKNIQYF
TGTGCCTGCGAGGGGTTAGCCAAAAACATTCAGTACTTC
>TRBV5-1|TRBJ2-5|-|once
CASSLGGGETQYF
TGCGCCAGCAGCTTGGGAGGGGGAGAGACCCAGTACTTC
>TRBV15|TRBJ1-1|-|-
CATSPGTEAFF
TGTGCCACCAGCCCGGGGACTGAAGCTTTCTTT
>TRBV19|TRBJ2-5|-|-
CASSIQGTLGETQYF
TGTGCCAGTAGTATCCAAGGGACCCTCGGGGAGACCCAGTACTTC
>TRBV3-1/TRBV3-2|TRBJ2-5|-|-
CASSQDKGTLGQETQYF
TGTGCCAGCAGCCAAGATAAGGGGACCCTGGGGCAAGAGACCCAGTACTTC
>TRBV7-2|TRBJ1-1|-|once
CASSFRVPEAFF
TGTGCCAGCAGCTTCCGGGTCCCTGAAGCTTTCTTT
>TRBV6-6|TRBJ1-5|-|-
CASSTGQTQHF
TGTGCCAGCAGTACCGGACAGACACAGCATTTT
>TRBV15|TRBJ1-5|TRBD1|-
CATSSWTGSNQPQHF
TGTGCCACCAGCAGCTGGACAGGTAGCAATCAGCCCCAGCATTTT
>TRBV29-1|TRBJ2-1|-|-
CSVGGHEQFF
TGCAGCGTGGGTGGGCATGAGCAGTTCTTC
>TRBV6-5|TRBJ1-2|TRBD1|-
CASSYRDRDNYGYTF
TGTGCCAGCAGTTACAGAGACAGGGATAACTATGGCTACACCTTC
>TRBV11-1|TRBJ1-2|-|-
CASSSKRTSYTF
TGTGCCAGCAGCTCCAAAAGGACCAGCTACACCTTC
>TRBV9|TRBJ1-3|-|-
CASSPDTRGVGNTIYF
TGTGCCAGCAGCCCCGATACTCGGGGGGTGGGAAACACCATATATTTT
>TRBV7-9|TRBJ1-2|-|-
CASSSPGHRNGYTF
TGTGCCAGCAGCTCACCGGGACATCGAAATGGCTACACCTTC
>TRBV6-5|TRBJ1-1|-|-
CASIPGGVYTEAFF
TGTGCCAGCATCCCTGGGGGAGTCTACACTGAAGCTTTCTTT
>TRBV6-5|TRBJ2-5|TRBD1|once
CASSSTDRGPETQYF
TGTGCCAGCAGCTCGACAGACAGGGGGCCTGAGACCCAGTACTTC
>TRBV9|TRBJ2-7|-|once
CASSQGPGRRSYEQYF
TGTGCCAGCAGCCAAGGACCGGGACGGCGGTCCTACGAGCAGTACTTC
>TRBV5-1|TRBJ2-5|-|once
CASSLGGRETQYF
TGCGCCAGCAGCTTGGGGGGCCGGGAGACCCAGTACTTC
>TRBV5-1|TRBJ1-2|-|-
CASSHLDGGTYGYTF
TGCGCCAGCAGCCATCTAGACGGCGGGACTTATGGCTACACCTTC
>TRBV7-8|TRBJ2-7|TRBD2|-
CASSFGGSYEQYF
TGTGCCAGCAGCTTCGGGGGGAGCTACGAGCAGTACTTC
>TRBV7-9|TRBJ1-2|TRBD1|-
CASSQGQGYGYTF
TGTGCCAGCAGCCAGGGACAGGGGTATGGCTACACCTTC
>TRBV9|TRBJ1-6|-|-
CASSVGPGGNSPLHF
TGTGCCAGCAGCGTAGGCCCGGGGGGTAATTCACCCCTCCACTTT
>TRBV5-6|TRBJ1-6|-|once
CASSDTGLGSPLHF
TGTGCCAGCAGCGATACAGGGTTAGGGTCACCCCTCCACTTT
>TRBV5-4|TRBJ2-7|-|-
CASSSLAKEAYEQYF
TGTGCCAGCAGCTCCCTCGCGAAGGAGGCCTACGAGCAGTACTTC
>TRBV5-1|TRBJ2-7|TRBD1|-
CASSQPGQGYEQYF
TGCGCCAGCAGTCAACCGGGACAGGGCTACGAGCAGTACTTC
>TRBV29-1|TRBJ2-3|-|once
CSTRGSSTDTQYF
TGCAGCACTCGCGGTTCGAGCACAGATACGCAGTATTTT
>TRBV7-9|TRBJ2-5|-|-
CASSFRRAPETQYF
TGTGCCAGCAGCTTCCGACGGGCCCCAGAGACCCAGTACTTC
>TRBV28|TRBJ2-7|TRBD1|-
CASSGTGYSYEQYF
TGTGCCAGCAGTGGGACAGGGTACTCCTACGAGCAGTACTTC
>TRBV7-9|TRBJ2-7|TRBD2|many
CASSLDRSGGKYF
TGTGCCAGCAGCTTAGATCGATCGGGAGGGAAGTACTTC
>TRBV7-2|TRBJ1-2|TRBD1|-
CASSLVPGQSYGYTF
TGTGCCAGCAGCTTAGTCCCGGGACAGAGCTATGGCTACACCTTC
>TRBV7-8|TRBJ2-7|TRBD2|-
CASSFQAGEHYEQYF
TGTGCCAGCAGCTTCCAGGCGGGGGAACACTACGAGCAGTACTTC
>TRBV7-2|TRBJ1-4|-|-
CASSLVAANEKLFF
TGTGCCAGCAGCTTAGTGGCAGCTAATGAAAAACTGTTTTTT